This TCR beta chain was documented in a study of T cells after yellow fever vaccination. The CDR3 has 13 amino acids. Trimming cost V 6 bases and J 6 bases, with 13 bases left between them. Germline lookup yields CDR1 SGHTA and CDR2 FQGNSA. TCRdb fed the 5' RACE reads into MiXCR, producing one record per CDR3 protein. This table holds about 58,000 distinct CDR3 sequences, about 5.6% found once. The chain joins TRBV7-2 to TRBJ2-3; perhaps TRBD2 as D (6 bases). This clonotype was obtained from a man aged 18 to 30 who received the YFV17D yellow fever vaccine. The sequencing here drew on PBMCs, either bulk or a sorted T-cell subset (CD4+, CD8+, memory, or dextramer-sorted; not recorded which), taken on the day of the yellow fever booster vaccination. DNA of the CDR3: TGTGCCAGCAGTTCCGGGAGAGCCGATACGCAGTATTTT. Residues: CASSSGRADTQYF.